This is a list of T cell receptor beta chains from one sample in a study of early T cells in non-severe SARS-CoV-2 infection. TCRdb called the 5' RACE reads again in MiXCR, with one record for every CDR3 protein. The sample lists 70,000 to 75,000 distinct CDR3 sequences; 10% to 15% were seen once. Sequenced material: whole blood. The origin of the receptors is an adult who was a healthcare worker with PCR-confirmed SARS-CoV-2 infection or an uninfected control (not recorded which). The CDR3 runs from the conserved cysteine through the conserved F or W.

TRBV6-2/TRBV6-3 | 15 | CASSKPGQGTSGYTF
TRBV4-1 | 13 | CASSQDQARQIHF
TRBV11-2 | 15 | CASSLDWLLDTEAFF
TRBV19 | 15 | CASSISGLAYNEQFF
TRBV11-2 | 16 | CASSLESTSGVSTQYF
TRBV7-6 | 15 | CASSLFAGVTDTQYF
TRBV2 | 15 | CASSDEGTSNQPQHF
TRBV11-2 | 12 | CASSLGLFEQYF
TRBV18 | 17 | CASSPPGQWQGDYGYTF
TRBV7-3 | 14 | CASSPRAGRDEQYF
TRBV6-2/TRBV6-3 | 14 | CASSYSGEVGELFF
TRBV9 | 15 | CASSVELGHNQPQHF
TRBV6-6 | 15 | CASSYSQGASGEQYF
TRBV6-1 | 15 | CASNSGLAGEETQYF
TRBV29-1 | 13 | CSVGQAGPYEQYF
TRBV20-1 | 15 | CSAVRQELMYNEQFF
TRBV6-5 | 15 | CASSKLRGSNQPQHF
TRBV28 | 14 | CASSSTPQTYEQYF